The clone carrying this T cell receptor beta chain came up a few times. Its specificity is unknown. Amplification used 60 Vbeta primers and 13 Jbeta primers. Sequenced by immunoSEQ multiplex PCR; TCRdb stores in-frame clones only, minus some. The data contain more than 150,000 clones, about 85% of them seen just once; the ten biggest clones take up 1% to 1.5%. The sample originates from a study of cytomegalovirus exposure and HLA in healthy donors. The CDR3 is made up of 14 amino acids. From germline, CDR1 is SGDLS and CDR2 YYNGEE. V was shortened by 4 bases and J by 1 base, with 12 bases between the two germline ends. General study points: One later analysis reportedly identified an Asian-associated ancestry cluster that showed fewer N-insertions than the roughly 600-donor mean. Later, TCR association rates were found to vary by HLA locus, highest for DRB1 and lowest for HLA-C. Under in vitro conditions, three CMV-associated chains were confirmed as specific for CMV antigens.

Material: PBMCs. The clonotype originates from a man aged 50-60 years in good health and CMV-seropositive. V is TRBV9 and J is TRBJ2-7, with D possibly being TRBD2 (5 bases). The CDR3: CASSRNPGSYEQYF. DNA for the CDR3: TGTGCCAGCAGCAGAAATCCGGGGTCCTACGAGCAGTACTTC.